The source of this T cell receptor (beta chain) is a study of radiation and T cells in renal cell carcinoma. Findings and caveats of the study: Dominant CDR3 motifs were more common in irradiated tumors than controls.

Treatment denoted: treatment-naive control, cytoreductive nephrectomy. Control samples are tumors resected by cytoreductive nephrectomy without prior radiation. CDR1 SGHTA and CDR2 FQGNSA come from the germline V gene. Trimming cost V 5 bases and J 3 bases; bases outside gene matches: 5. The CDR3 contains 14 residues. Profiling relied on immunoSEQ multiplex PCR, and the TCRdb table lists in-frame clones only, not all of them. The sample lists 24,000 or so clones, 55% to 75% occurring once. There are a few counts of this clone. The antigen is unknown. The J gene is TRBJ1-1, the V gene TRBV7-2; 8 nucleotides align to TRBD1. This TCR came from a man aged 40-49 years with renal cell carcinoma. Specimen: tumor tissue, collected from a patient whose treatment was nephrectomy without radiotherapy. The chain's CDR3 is CASSRRGLDTEAFF. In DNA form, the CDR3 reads TGTGCCAGCAGCCGCAGGGGGCTGGACACTGAAGCTTTCTTT.